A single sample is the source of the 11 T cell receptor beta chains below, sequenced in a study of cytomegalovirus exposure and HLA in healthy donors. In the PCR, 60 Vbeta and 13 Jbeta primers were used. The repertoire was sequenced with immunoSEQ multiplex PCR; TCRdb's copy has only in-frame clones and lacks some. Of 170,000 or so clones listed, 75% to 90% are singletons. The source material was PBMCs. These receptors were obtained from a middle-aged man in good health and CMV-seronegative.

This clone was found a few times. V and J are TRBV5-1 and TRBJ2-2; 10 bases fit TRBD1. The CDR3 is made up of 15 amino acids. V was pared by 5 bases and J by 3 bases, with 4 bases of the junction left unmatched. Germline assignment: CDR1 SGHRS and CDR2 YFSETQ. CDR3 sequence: CASRTGGADTGELFF. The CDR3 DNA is TGCGCCAGCAGGACAGGGGGCGCGGACACCGGGGAGCTGTTTTTT.

CDR3 loop: CASSISRQGAISGANVLTF. Written as DNA, the CDR3 is TGTGCCAGTAGTATATCCCGACAGGGGGCTATCTCTGGGGCCAACGTCCTGACTTTC. This chain links TRBV19 with TRBJ2-6; TRBD1 matches at 10 bases. The CDR3 length is 19 residues. Trimming took 2 bases from V and 0 from J; bases not matched to a gene: 7. CDR1 is LNHDA and CDR2 is SQIVND in the germline V gene (reference sequence).

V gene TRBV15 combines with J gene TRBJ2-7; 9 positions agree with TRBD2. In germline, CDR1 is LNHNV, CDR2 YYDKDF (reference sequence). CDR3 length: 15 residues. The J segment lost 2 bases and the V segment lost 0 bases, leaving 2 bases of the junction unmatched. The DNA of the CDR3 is TGTGCCACCAGCAGAGAGACTAGCGGTGCCTACGAGCAGTACTTC. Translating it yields CATSRETSGAYEQYF.

CDR3 amino acids: CASSLVLGLAGDYEQYF. The DNA for the CDR3 is TGTGCCAGCAGCTTAGTTTTGGGATTAGCGGGAGACTACGAGCAGTACTTC. The chain employs TRBV7-2 and TRBJ2-7; 9 bases fit TRBD2. Germline CDR1 SGHTA, CDR2 FQGNSA. The CDR3 consists of 17 residues. The ends lost 1 base at V and 3 bases at J; junction bases unmatched: 10.

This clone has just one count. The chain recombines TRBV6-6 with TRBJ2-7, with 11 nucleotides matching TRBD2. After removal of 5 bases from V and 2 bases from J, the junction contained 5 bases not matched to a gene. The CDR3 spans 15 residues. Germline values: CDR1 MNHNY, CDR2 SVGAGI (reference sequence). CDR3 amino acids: CASSDLAGGTYEQYF. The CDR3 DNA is TGTGCCAGCAGTGACCTAGCGGGGGGAACCTACGAGCAGTACTTC.

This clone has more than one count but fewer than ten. The CDR3 spells CASSQGPGGNQPQHF. The DNA for the CDR3 is TGCGCCAGCAGCCAAGGCCCCGGGGGCAATCAGCCCCAGCATTTT. V gene TRBV4-3 combines with J gene TRBJ1-5; no definite D call. V was trimmed by 1 base and J by 2 bases, leaving 9 bases between them. Germline CDR1 is LGHNA and CDR2 is YSLEER. The CDR3 sequence is 15 residues long.

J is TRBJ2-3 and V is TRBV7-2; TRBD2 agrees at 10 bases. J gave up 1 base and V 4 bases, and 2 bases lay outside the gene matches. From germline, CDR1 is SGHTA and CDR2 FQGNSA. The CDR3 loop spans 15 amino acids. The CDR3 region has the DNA TGTGCCAGCAGCTCCGGACTAGCGGGCACAGATACGCAGTATTTT. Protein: CASSSGLAGTDTQYF.

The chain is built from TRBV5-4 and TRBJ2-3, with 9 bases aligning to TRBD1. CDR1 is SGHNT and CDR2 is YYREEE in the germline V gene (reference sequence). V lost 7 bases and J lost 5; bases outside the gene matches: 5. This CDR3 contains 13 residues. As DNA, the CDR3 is TGTGCCAGCCGGGACAGGGCAATAGATACGCAGTATTTT. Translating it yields CASRDRAIDTQYF.

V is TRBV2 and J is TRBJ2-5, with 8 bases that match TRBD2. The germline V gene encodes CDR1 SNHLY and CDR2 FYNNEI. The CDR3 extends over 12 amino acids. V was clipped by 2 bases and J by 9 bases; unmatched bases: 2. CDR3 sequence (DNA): TGTGCCAGCAGTGAACGGGGGGGAGCCCAGTACTTC. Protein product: CASSERGGAQYF.

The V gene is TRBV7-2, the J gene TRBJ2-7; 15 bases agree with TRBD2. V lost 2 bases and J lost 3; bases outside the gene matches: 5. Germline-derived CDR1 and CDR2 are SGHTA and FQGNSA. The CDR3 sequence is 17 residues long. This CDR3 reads CASSLSGTSGGFYEQYF. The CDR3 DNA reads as TGTGCCAGCAGCTTATCCGGGACTAGCGGGGGGTTCTACGAGCAGTACTTC. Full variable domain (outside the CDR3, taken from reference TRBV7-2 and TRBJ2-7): GAGVSQSPSNKVTEKGKDVELRCDPISGHTALYWYRQSLGQGLEFLIYFQGNSAPDKSGLPSDRFSAERTGGSVSTLTIQRTQQEDSAVYLCASSLSGTSGGFYEQYFGPGTRLTVT.

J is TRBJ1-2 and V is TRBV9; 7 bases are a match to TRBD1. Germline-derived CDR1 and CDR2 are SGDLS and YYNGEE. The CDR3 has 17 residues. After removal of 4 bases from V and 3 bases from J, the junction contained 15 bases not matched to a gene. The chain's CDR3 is CASSLRGLRDRDYGYTF. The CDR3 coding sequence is TGTGCCAGCAGCCTAAGAGGATTGAGAGACAGGGACTATGGCTACACCTTC.